The clone carrying this TCR beta chain was seen repeatedly, ten times or more. Antigen: not known. The source of the sample is a study of molecular identifiers for immune sequencing clone quantification. Background on the study: Replicates split RNA from roughly 21,000 or 96,000 naive CD8 cells five ways, and the researchers sequenced four portions. Study-level results: Whereas clones above 20 RNA copies held under 1% of naive-cell molecules, they held over 97% of effector molecules.

TCRdb reprocessed the PCR reads via MiXCR and lists one record per CDR3 protein. This sample yields around 480,000 distinct CDR3 sequences, of which about 20% are seen a single time; 0.7% to 1% belongs to the top ten. The specimen sequenced was naive CD8+ T cells from blood, with Jurkat cell RNA spiked in. Documented subset: FACS-sorted CD8+CD4-CCR7+CD45RA+ naive T cells. This TCR was sampled from a human donor in good health. Some libraries in this study had Jurkat cell RNA spiked in.

CDR3 loop: CASSYSEQGDIQYF. In nucleotides, the CDR3 is TGTGCCAGCAGTTACTCAGAACAGGGGGACATTCAGTACTTC. This rearrangement joins TRBV6-5 to TRBJ2-4, with 8 bases matching TRBD1. This CDR3 has 14 amino acids. CDR1 is MNHEY, CDR2 SVGAGI, per germline. J lost 8 bases, V lost 0 bases, and 3 bases had no gene match.